This T cell receptor beta chain was sequenced during a study of type 1 and type 2 diabetes patients (dated by TCRdb to 2016 to 2017). For context, the study as a whole: Recruited in China, the cohort was made up of eight or nine type 1 diabetes patients, a few type 2 diabetes patients and about 6 nondiabetic controls. Throughout the study, CD4 or CD8 MicroBeads on MACS columns were used to positively select CD4+ and CD8+ T cells from PBMCs. A total of approximately 20,000,000 paired-end reads were generated across the whole study. TCRbeta repertoires were profiled by high-throughput sequencing in the study to compare type 1 diabetes, type 2 diabetes and nondiabetic individuals. Type 2 diabetes patients served as a disease comparison group for the type 1 diabetes patients. Comparing approximately 20-cycle and approximately 25-cycle amplification showed similar V gene usage, suggesting similar primer efficiencies and random PCR bias. Paired-end sequencing of TCRbeta libraries was performed on Illumina HiSeq 2000 or MiSeq instruments. Points the paper makes about the study in general: Because only a limited number of T2D and control samples were sequenced, some T1D-only HECs might also be present in more T2D or control samples. Age and gender were not matched between study groups, possibly biasing interpretation. Type 2 diabetes and control samples had highly correlated V and J gene usage patterns, with the correlation between samples averaging roughly 0.97. Few highly-expanded CD4+ clones, median one, were found in type 2 diabetes patients, accounting for a median around 4% of reads. In both CD4+ and CD8+ T cells, type 2 diabetes repertoires were highly diverse, with diversity significantly greater than that of type 1 diabetes repertoires.

The sequencer listed for this sample is Illumina MiSeq. Genomic DNA from sorted T cell subsets served as template for TCRbeta CDR3 amplification. Multiplex PCR with 30 forward and 13 reverse primers amplified the TCRbeta CDR3 region. After the PCR products were purified with AMPure XP beads, a second PCR of about 25 cycles was run to add indices and adaptors. Before sequencing, the libraries were purified from gel with the QIAquick Gel Extraction Kit. Under the source paper's analysis protocol: FLASH was used to merge paired-end reads, and IgBLAST was used to align the merged reads to IMGT V, D and J germline references. Reads with below 70% alignment identity to germline references were discarded, and over 9,000,000 reads were retained study-wide. Following IMGT definitions, CDR3 boundaries, reading frame and productivity were assigned. Highly-expanded clones were defined as clones at or above 1% of reads, and diversity was measured by normalized Shannon entropy. Group differences in Shannon entropy were tested with unpaired two-tailed t-tests. In-frame beta chains were kept once TCRdb had trimmed the public reads at Q25 with fastp and called clones with MiXCR. Entries are consolidated by CDR3 protein sequence, retaining the most common genes and DNA. The V and J calls shown here were made by TCRdb, not taken from the authors' results. Counted in this sample were about 250,000 distinct CDR3 sequences; around 50% of them appeared once. The leading ten clones occupy approximately 15% of the sample.

Every diabetic patient fulfilled standard classification criteria for type 1 or type 2 diabetes, and glucose and C-peptide were evaluated using WHO-recommended methods. Donors with other autoimmune diseases or infections within the previous four weeks were excluded from participation. Ten milliliters of peripheral blood were drawn from each participant. LymphoPrep density separation was used to isolate PBMCs. This clonotype was seen only a few times. No antigen is known for it. No much larger clonotype is one base removed from it; base qualities were not supplied. The germline V gene (reference sequence) gives CDR1 as DFQATT and CDR2 as SNEGSKA. Reading from cysteine to phenylalanine, the CDR3 counts 12 amino acids. This entry keeps only the CDR3 DNA: 36 bases, framed from base 1. V was cut back by 4 bases and J by 5 bases, leaving a gap of 11 bases between them.

The source material was peripheral blood mononuclear cells (PBMCs). The chain employs TRBV20-1 and TRBJ1-2; perhaps TRBD1 is the D gene, with 6 bases matching. This clonotype originated in a man between 18 and 29 years old with type 2 diabetes. The DNA sequence is as follows: TGCAGTGCTAAACCTACAGGGTATGGCTACACCTTC. Its translation is CSAKPTGYGYTF.